A selection of T cell receptor beta chains follows, all from one sample in a study of blood T cell repertoires in COVID-19. Using immunoSEQ multiplex PCR, the repertoire was profiled, and TCRdb retains in-frame clones only, with some absent. The sample includes more than 250,000 clones, around 78% of them seen just once. Source material: peripheral blood. These receptors were collected from a man aged 55-75 years who had recovered from COVID-19. CDR3s include the opening cysteine and the closing phenylalanine or tryptophan. Each record gives: clone size, J gene, D gene, V gene, CDR3 DNA, CDR3 protein. The D gene is left open where the match is weak. Only part of the rows carry a size: once, few, many, or a class if the clone is expanded.

- TRBJ1-3 TRBD1 TRBV7-2 TGTGCCAGCAGCACGGCCGGGACAGGGAGTTCTGGAAACACCATATATTTT CASSTAGTGSSGNTIYF
- TRBJ2-7 TRBD2 TRBV5-6 TGTGCCAGCAGCTTGGGACTAGCGGATTACGAGCAGTACTTC CASSLGLADYEQYF
once TRBJ2-7 TRBD2 TRBV27 TGTGCCAGCAGTCGAGAGGGACTAGCGGCAAATAATGAGCAGTACTTC CASSREGLAANNEQYF
- TRBJ1-2 TRBD1 TRBV27 TGTGCCAGCAGGAGGGACAGCACTAACTATGGCTACACCTTC CASRRDSTNYGYTF
- TRBJ1-6 TRBD1 TRBV27 TGTGCCAGTAGACCTTCAGGGGGCCGTAATTCACCCCTCCACTTT CASRPSGGRNSPLHF
- TRBJ2-1 TRBD1 TRBV19 TGTGCCAGTAGTACTGCCGGGACAGGGGACTACAATGAGCAGTTCTTC CASSTAGTGDYNEQFF
once TRBJ2-1 - TRBV6-1 TGTGCCAGCAGTGATGGTGGGGGGACCTCCATCCTCTTC CASSDGGGTSILF
- TRBJ2-1 - TRBV12-2 TGTGCAAGTCGCTTAGTTGGGACTAGCCAGCATGAGCAGTTCTTC CASRLVGTSQHEQFF
- TRBJ2-1 TRBD2 TRBV7-3 TGTGCCAGCAGCCCCTCTAGCGGGGGGAATTACAATGAGCAGTTCTTC CASSPSSGGNYNEQFF
- TRBJ1-1 - TRBV10-3 TGTGCCATCAGTGACAGGGCCACTGAAGCTTTCTTT CAISDRATEAFF
- TRBJ1-2 - TRBV12-3/TRBV12-4 TGTGCCAGCAGCAGACCGGGGTCCGGTGGCTACACCTTC CASSRPGSGGYTF
- TRBJ2-7 TRBD2 TRBV25-1 TGTGCCAGCAGTTCAGGGAGGGAGTACTTC CASSSGREYF
- TRBJ1-4 - TRBV6-5 TGTGCCAGCAGGTCGGGGCAGGGGCGGGAAAAACTGTTTTTT CASRSGQGREKLFF
- TRBJ2-2 - TRBV6-1 TGTGCCAGCAGTGAACACACGGGGGAGCTGTTTTTT CASSEHTGELFF
- TRBJ1-4 TRBD1 TRBV5-1 TGCGCCAGCAGCCAGGACAGGGGGCAAGAGAGAGGGGAAAAACTGTTTTTT CASSQDRGQERGEKLFF
few TRBJ1-1 - TRBV18 TGTGCCAGCTTAGTCTCAGGGTTGAACACTGAAGCTTTCTTT CASLVSGLNTEAFF
- TRBJ2-6 - TRBV29-1 TGCAGCGTTGAGGAGGGTTCCGGGGCCAACGTCCTGACTTTC CSVEEGSGANVLTF
- TRBJ1-1 TRBD1 TRBV5-1 TGCGCCAGCAGCTTGGGGGACAGGGTGAACACTGAAGCTTTCTTT CASSLGDRVNTEAFF
few TRBJ2-2 - TRBV19 TGTGCCAGTAGTATTAGGGGGAACACCGGGGAGCTGTTTTTT CASSIRGNTGELFF
- TRBJ1-2 - TRBV11-2 TGTGCCAGCAGCTTTTCACCGGGGTCATCTGGCTACACCTTC CASSFSPGSSGYTF
- TRBJ2-7 TRBD2 TRBV4-2 TGTGCCAGCAGCCAAGGGGAGGGCGGTTACGAGCAGTACTTC CASSQGEGGYEQYF
- TRBJ1-5 - TRBV19 TGTGCCAGTAGTCCTCGGACAGATAGTATCGACCAGCCCCAGCATTTT CASSPRTDSIDQPQHF
- TRBJ2-7 - TRBV12-3/TRBV12-4 TGTGCCAGCAGTACTCCTCCCCCCTACGAGCAGTACTTC CASSTPPPYEQYF
once TRBJ2-3 - TRBV29-1 TGCAGCGTTAGGGAGAGATCCACAGATACGCAGTATTTT CSVRERSTDTQYF
- TRBJ2-3 TRBD1 TRBV18 TGTGCCAGCTCACCATTCGGGGCAGGGGGCGCCGCAGATACGCAGTATTTT CASSPFGAGGAADTQYF
- TRBJ2-1 - TRBV7-3 TGTGCCAGCAGCTTTCCCGGGTCACCCAGGTTCTTC CASSFPGSPRFF
- TRBJ1-1 - TRBV27 TGTGCCAGCCGCAAGTGGGGGGAGAGCACTGAAGCTTTCTTT CASRKWGESTEAFF
- TRBJ2-5 - TRBV7-3 TGTGCCAGCAGTCGGGTTTTCGGAGAGACCCAGTACTTC CASSRVFGETQYF
- TRBJ2-2 TRBD2 TRBV19 TGTGCCAGTAGTACCTTAGGACTAGCGGGGACCGGGGAGCTGTTTTTT CASSTLGLAGTGELFF
few TRBJ2-3 TRBD2 TRBV7-2 TGTGCCAGCAGCCCTGGACTAGCGGGGCACACAGATACGCAGTATTTT CASSPGLAGHTDTQYF
many TRBJ1-5 - TRBV6-5 TGTGCCAGCGCTACCAGACTCGGCAATCAGCCCCAGCATTTT CASATRLGNQPQHF
- TRBJ2-3 TRBD1 TRBV14 TGTGCCAGCAGCCAGCTGCGGACAGGCTCTAGCACAGATACGCAGTATTTT CASSQLRTGSSTDTQYF